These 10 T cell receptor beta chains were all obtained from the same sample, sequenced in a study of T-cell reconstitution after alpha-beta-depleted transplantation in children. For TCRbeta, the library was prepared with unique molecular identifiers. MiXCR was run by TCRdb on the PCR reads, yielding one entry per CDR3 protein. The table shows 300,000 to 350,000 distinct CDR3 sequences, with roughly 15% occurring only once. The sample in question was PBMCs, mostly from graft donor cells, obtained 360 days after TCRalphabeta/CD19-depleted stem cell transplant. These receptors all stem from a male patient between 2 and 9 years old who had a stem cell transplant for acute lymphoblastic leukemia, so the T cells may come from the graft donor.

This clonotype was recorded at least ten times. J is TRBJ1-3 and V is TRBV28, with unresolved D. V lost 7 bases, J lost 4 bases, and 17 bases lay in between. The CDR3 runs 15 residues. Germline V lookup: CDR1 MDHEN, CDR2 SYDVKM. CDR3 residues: CASTTLWVGGNTIYF. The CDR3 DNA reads TGTGCCAGCACAACCTTATGGGTGGGAGGAAACACCATATATTTT.

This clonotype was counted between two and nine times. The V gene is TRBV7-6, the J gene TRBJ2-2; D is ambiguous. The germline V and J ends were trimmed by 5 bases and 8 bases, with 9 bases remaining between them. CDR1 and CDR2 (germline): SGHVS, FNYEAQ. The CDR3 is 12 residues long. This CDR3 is CASSPGEGELFF. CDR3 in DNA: TGTGCCAGCAGCCCTGGTGAGGGGGAGCTGTTTTTT.

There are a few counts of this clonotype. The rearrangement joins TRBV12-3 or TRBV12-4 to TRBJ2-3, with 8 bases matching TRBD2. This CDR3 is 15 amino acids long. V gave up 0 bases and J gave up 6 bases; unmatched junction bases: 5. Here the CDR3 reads CASSLAGLVGDTQYF. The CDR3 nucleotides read TGTGCCAGCAGTTTAGCGGGACTAGTGGGGGATACGCAGTATTTT.

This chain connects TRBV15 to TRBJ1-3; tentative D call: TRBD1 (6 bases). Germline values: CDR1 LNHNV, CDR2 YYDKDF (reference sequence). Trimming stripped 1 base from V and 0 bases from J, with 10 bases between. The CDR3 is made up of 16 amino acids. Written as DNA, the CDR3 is TGTGCCACCAGCAGAGTGGGGGCCCTCTCTGGAAACACCATATATTTT. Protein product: CATSRVGALSGNTIYF. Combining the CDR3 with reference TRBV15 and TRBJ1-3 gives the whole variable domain DAMVIQNPRYQVTQFGKPVTLSCSQTLNHNVMYWYQQKSSQAPKLLFHYYDKDFNNEADTPDNFQSRRPNTSFCFLDIRSPGLGDTAMYLCATSRVGALSGNTIYFGEGSWLTVV.

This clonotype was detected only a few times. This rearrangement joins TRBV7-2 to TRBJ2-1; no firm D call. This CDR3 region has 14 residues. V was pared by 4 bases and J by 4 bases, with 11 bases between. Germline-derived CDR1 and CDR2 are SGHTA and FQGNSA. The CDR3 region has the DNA TGTGCCAGCAGCTCCCACGATAGTTACAATGAGCAGTTCTTC. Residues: CASSSHDSYNEQFF. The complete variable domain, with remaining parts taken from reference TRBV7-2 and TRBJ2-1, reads GAGVSQSPSNKVTEKGKDVELRCDPISGHTALYWYRQSLGQGLEFLIYFQGNSAPDKSGLPSDRFSAERTGGSVSTLTIQRTQQEDSAVYLCASSSHDSYNEQFFGPGTRLTVL.

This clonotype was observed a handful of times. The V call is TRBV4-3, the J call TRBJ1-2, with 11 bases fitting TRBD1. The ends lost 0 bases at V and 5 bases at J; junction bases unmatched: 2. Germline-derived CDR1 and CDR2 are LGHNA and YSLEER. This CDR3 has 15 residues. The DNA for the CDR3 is TGCGCCAGCAGCCAAGAGGGACAGGGGGTTTATGGCTACACCTTC. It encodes CASSQEGQGVYGYTF.

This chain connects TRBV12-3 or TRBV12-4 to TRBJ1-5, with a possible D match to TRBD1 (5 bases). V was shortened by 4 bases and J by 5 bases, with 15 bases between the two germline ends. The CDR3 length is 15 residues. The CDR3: CASSSDRRGDQPQHF. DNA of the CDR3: TGTGCCAGCAGTTCGGACCGGCGAGGGGATCAGCCCCAGCATTTT.

The DNA of the CDR3 is TGTGCCATCAGTGAGGAGGGGACTTTCTATGGCTACACCTTC. Translated: CAISEEGTFYGYTF. V usage is TRBV10-3 and J usage is TRBJ1-2; perhaps TRBD1 as D (5 bases). Germline-derived CDR1 and CDR2 are ENHRY and SYGVKD. Trimming stripped 2 bases from V and 4 bases from J, with 11 bases between. CDR3 length: 14 amino acids.

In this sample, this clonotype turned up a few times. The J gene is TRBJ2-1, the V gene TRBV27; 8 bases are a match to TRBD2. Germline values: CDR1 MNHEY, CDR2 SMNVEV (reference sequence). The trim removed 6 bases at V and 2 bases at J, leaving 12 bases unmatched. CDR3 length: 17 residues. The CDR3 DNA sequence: TGTGCCAGCAGCCATCGAGGAGCGGGAGATCCCTACAATGAGCAGTTCTTC. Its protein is CASSHRGAGDPYNEQFF.

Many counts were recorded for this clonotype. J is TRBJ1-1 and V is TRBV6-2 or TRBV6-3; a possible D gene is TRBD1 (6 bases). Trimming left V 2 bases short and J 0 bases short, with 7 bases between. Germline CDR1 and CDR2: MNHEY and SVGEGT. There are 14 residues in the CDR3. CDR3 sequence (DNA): TGTGCCAGCAGTTACGACAGGCTGAACACTGAAGCTTTCTTT. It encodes CASSYDRLNTEAFF.